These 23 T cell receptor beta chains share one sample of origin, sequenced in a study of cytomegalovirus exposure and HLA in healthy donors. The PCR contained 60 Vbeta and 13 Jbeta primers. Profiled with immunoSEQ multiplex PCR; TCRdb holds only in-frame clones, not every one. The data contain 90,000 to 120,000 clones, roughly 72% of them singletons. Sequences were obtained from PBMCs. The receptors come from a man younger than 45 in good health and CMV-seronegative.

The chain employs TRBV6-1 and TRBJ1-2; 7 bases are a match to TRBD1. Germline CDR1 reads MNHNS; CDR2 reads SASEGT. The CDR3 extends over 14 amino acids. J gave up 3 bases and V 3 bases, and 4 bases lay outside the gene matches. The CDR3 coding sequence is TGTGCCAGCAGTGAGGGACAGCCCGACTATGGCTACACCTTC. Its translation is CASSEGQPDYGYTF.

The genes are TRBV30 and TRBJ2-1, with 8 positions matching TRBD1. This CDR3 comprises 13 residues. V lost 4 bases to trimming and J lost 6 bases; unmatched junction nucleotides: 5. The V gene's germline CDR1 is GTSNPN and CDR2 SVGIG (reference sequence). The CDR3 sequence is CAWTQGESNEQFF. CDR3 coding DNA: TGTGCCTGGACACAGGGGGAGTCCAATGAGCAGTTCTTC. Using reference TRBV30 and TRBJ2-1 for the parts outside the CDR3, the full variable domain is SQTIHQWPATLVQPVGSPLSLECTVEGTSNPNLYWYRQAAGRGLQLLFYSVGIGQISSEVPQNLSASRPQDRQFILSSKKLLLSDSGFYLCAWTQGESNEQFFGPGTRLTVL.

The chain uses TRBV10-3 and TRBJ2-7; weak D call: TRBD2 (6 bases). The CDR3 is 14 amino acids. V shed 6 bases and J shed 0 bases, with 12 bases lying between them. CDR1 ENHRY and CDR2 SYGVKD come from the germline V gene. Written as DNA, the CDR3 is TGTGCCATCAGAGGGGCTAGCGCCTCCTACGAGCAGTACTTC. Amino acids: CAIRGASASYEQYF.

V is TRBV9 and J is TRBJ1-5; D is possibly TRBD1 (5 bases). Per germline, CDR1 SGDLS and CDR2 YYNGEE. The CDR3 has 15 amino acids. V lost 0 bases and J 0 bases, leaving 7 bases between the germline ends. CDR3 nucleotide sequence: TGTGCCAGCAGCGTAGGACAGTATAGCAATCAGCCCCAGCATTTT. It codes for CASSVGQYSNQPQHF. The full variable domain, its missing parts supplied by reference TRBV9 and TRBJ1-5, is DSGVTQTPKHLITATGQRVTLRCSPRSGDLSVYWYQQSLDQGLQFLIQYYNGEERAKGNILERFSAQQFPDLHSELNLSSLELGDSALYFCASSVGQYSNQPQHFGDGTRLSIL.

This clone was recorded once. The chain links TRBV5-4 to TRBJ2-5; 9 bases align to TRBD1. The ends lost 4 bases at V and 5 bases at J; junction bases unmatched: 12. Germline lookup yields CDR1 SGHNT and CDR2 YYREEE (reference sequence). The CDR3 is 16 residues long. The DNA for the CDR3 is TGTGCCAGCAGCCCCGAGCTGGGACAGGGAGGGGAGACCCAGTACTTC. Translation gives CASSPELGQGGETQYF.

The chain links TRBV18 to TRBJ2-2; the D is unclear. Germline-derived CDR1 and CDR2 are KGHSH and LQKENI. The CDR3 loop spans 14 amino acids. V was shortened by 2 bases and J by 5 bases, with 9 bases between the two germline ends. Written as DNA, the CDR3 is TGTGCCAGCTCACCAAGCGTGCTTACCGGGGAGCTGTTTTTT. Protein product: CASSPSVLTGELFF.

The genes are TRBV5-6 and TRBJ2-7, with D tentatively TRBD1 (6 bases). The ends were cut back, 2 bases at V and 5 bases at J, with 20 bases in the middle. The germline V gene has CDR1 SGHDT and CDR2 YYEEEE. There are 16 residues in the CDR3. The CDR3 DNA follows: TGTGCCAGCAGCTTTGGACAGCCCTATGCGTCCCACGAGCAGTACTTC. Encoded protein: CASSFGQPYASHEQYF.

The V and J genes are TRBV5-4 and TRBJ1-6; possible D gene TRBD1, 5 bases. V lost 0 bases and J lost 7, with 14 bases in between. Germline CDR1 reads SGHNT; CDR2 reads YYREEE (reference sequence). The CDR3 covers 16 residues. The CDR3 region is CASSLEGRPLNSPLHF. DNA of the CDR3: TGTGCCAGCAGCTTGGAGGGGCGTCCACTGAATTCACCCCTCCACTTT.

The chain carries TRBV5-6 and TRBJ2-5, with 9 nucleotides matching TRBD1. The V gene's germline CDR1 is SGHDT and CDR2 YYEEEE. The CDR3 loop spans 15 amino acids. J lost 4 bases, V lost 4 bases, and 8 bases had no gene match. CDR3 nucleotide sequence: TGTGCCAGCAGCGTGTCACAGGGGGCGGGAGAGACCCAGTACTTC. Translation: CASSVSQGAGETQYF. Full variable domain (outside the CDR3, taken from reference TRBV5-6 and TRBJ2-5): DAGVTQSPTHLIKTRGQQVTLRCSPKSGHDTVSWYQQALGQGPQFIFQYYEEEERQRGNFPDRFSGHQFPNYSSELNVNALLLGDSALYLCASSVSQGAGETQYFGPGTRLLVL.

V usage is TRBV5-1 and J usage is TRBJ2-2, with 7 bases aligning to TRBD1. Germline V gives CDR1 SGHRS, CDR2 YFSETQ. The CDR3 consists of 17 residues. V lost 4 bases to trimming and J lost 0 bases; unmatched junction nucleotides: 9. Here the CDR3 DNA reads TGCGCCAGCAGCACGGGGACAGCCTTAACGAACACCGGGGAGCTGTTTTTT. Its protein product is CASSTGTALTNTGELFF. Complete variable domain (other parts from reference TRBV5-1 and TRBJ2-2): KAGVTQTPRYLIKTRGQQVTLSCSPISGHRSVSWYQQTPGQGLQFLFEYFSETQRNKGNFPGRFSGRQFSNSRSEMNVSTLELGDSALYLCASSTGTALTNTGELFFGEGSRLTVL.

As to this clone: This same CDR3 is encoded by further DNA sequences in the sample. For the CDR3, the DNA is TGTGCCAGCTCACCGAGGACAGGGGACACCGGGGAGCTGTTTTTT. This codes for CASSPRTGDTGELFF. The chain has TRBV18 and TRBJ2-2; the match to TRBD1 covers 9 bases. V lost 3 bases to trimming and J lost 3 bases; unmatched junction nucleotides: 2. The V gene's germline CDR1 is KGHSH and CDR2 LQKENI. There are 15 residues in the CDR3.

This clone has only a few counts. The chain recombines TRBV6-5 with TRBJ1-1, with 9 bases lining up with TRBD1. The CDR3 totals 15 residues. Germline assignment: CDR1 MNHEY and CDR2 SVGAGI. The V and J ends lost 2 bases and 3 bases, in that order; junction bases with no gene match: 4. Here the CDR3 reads CASSYADRGDTEAFF. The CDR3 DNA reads TGTGCCAGCAGTTACGCGGACAGGGGTGACACTGAAGCTTTCTTT.

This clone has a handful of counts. The CDR3 is CASSLFGGEAYEQYF. CDR3 DNA: TGTGCCAGCAGCTTATTCGGGGGTGAGGCCTACGAGCAGTACTTC. The rearrangement links TRBV7-9 to TRBJ2-7, with D maybe TRBD2 (6 bases). From germline, CDR1 is SEHNR and CDR2 FQNEAQ (reference sequence). This CDR3 contains 15 residues. Trimming shortened V by 2 bases and J by 2 bases, and 13 bases separated the two germline ends.

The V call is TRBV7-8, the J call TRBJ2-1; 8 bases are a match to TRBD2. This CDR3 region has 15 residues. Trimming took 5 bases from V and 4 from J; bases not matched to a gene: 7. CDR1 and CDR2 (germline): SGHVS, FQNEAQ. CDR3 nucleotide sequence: TGTGCCAGCAGCGACGGGACTAGTCTGTACAATGAGCAGTTCTTC. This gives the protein CASSDGTSLYNEQFF.

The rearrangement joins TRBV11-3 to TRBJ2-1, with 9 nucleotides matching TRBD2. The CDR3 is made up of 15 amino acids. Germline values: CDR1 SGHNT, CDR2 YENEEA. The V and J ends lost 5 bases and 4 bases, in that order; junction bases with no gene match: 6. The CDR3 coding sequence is TGTGCCAGCAGCCAGCGGCGGGGGGGGTACAATGAGCAGTTCTTC. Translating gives CASSQRRGGYNEQFF.

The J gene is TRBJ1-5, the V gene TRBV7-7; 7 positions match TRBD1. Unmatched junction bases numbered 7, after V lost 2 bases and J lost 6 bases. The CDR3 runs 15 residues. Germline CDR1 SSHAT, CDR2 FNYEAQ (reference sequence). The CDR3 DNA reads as TGTGCCAGCAGCTTACGGGACAGAGAAATTCAGCCCCAGCATTTT. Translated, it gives CASSLRDREIQPQHF.

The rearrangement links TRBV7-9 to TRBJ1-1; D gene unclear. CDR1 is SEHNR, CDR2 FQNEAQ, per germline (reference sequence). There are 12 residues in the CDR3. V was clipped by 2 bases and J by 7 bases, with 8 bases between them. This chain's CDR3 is CASSLSRSEAFF. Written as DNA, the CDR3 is TGTGCCAGCAGCTTATCTAGGAGTGAAGCTTTCTTT.

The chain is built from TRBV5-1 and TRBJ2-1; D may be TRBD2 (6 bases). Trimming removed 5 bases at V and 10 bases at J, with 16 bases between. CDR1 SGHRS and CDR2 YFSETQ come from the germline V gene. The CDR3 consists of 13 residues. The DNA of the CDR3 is TGCGCCAGCAGTCTGGGTAGCGGACCCGAGCAGTTCTTC. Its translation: CASSLGSGPEQFF.

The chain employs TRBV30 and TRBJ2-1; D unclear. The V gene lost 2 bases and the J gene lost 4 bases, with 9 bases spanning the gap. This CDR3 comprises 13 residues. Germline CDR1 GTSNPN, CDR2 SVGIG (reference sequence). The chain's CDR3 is CAWSSETYNEQFF. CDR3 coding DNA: TGTGCCTGGAGTTCGGAGACTTACAATGAGCAGTTCTTC.

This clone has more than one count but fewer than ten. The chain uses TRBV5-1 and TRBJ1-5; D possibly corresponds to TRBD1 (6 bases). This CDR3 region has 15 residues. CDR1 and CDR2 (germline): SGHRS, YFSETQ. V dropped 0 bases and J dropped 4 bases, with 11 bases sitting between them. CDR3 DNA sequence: TGCGCCAGCAGCTTGGGGGGACAAGTTAATCAGCCCCAGCATTTT. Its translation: CASSLGGQVNQPQHF.

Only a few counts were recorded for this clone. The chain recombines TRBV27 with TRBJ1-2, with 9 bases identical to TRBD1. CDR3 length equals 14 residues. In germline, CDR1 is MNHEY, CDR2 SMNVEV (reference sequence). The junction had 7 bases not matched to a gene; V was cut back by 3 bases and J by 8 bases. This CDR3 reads CASSLDRGEGGYTF. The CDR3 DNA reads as TGTGCCAGCAGTTTGGACAGGGGCGAGGGAGGCTACACCTTC.

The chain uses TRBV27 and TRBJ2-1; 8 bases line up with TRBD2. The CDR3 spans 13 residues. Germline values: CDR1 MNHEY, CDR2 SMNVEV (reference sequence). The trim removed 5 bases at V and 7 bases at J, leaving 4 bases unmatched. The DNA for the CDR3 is TGTGCCAGCAGTGGACTAGCTAGGAATGAGCAGTTCTTC. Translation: CASSGLARNEQFF.

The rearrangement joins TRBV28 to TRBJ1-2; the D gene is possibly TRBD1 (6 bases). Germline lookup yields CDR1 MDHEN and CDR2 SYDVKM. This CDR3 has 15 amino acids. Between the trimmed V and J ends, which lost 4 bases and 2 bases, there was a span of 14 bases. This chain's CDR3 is CASSSPGRGNYGYTF. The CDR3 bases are TGTGCCAGCAGTTCACCAGGGAGGGGGAACTATGGCTACACCTTC.